Reported below is one T cell receptor delta chain. By sample share, this clone is large (0.1 to 1%). Its antigen is still unknown. Base qualities are not provided; no much larger clone lies one nucleotide away. Sequencer: Illumina MiSeq. In the source study's methods: For publicity analysis, the Vgamma9Vdelta2 and nonVgamma9Vdelta2 bulk CDR3 files were merged for each subject into one combined repertoire per subject. CDR3 publicity was scored from 0 to 19 by checking each amino acid sequence across 9 single-cell datasets and 10 bulk repertoires, using base R and dplyr. TCRdb called clones anew from the public reads via CATT; matching DNA rows were later pooled. The V and J calls here are based on TCRdb, not the publication. The sample has about 910 delta-chain clones on record, about 51% of them singletons. The ten largest account for about 15% of the sample. Thymocytes were stained with Zombie NIR viability dye plus antibodies to CD3 (UCHT1), TCRgammadelta (11F2), TCRVgamma9 (IMMU360) and TCRVdelta2 (IMMU389). From human fetal and pediatric thymuses, sorted Vgamma9Vdelta2 and nonVgamma9Vdelta2 gammadelta thymocytes were used to generate bulk TRD and TRG CDR3 repertoires separately. Pediatric thymus tissue was obtained in Belgium from children undergoing cardiac surgery. The ages of the pediatric thymus donors in the study ranged between 1 and 11 years. Thymic cell suspensions were prepared from fetal and post-natal thymuses as described previously. CD3+ gammadeltaTCR+ Vgamma9+ Vdelta2+ cells were sorted as Vgamma9Vdelta2 thymocytes. A FACS Aria III cell sorter (BD Biosciences) was used to carry out the cell sorting.

The data stem from a study of fetal and pediatric gammadelta thymocytes (dated by TCRdb to 2021 to 2024). Describing the broader study: The bulk gammadelta thymocyte repertoires, which combined previously published data with newly generated, unpublished data, were used to reinforce a single-cell study of gammadelta thymocyte development. The set of bulk gammadelta thymocyte repertoires included around ten subjects in total: 3 fetal thymus donors and 7 pediatric thymus donors. Bulk TCR repertoire data were included to raise the number of subjects and reinforce the CDR3 publicity analysis. Previously published data (refs 27,28) and unpublished data were combined in the bulk gammadelta thymocyte repertoires.

General conclusions and limits of the study: Compared with post-natal repertoires, fetal gammadelta thymocyte repertoires had previously been reported to be enriched for TRDV2, TRGV8 and TRGV9 usage, low N additions and public CDR3s.

From V the trimming removes 2 bases and from J it removes 9 bases, while the gene matches leave 16 bases of the junction unaccounted for. The CDR3 has 16 amino acids, counting the end cysteine and phenylalanine. Only CDR3 DNA remains: 48 bases, in frame from the first base. Via the germline V gene, CDR1 is GEAIGNYY and CDR2 EKD. The rearrangement combines TRDV2 with TRDJ1; TRDD3 agrees with 8 junctional bases. The receptor was derived from a child who underwent cardiac surgery and was recorded as healthy. Material for sequencing was Vgamma9Vdelta2 gamma-delta T cells from the thymus. Reading the label with the study, this specimen's cell subset or site is: sorted CD3+gammadeltaTCR+Vgamma9+Vdelta2+ thymocytes. This receptor has the CDR3 CACDRFTGGPLTELIF. The DNA sequence is as follows: TGTGCCTGTGACAGATTTACTGGGGGCCCCCTAACGGAACTCATCTTT.